This is a list of T cell receptor beta chains from one sample in a study of blood T cell repertoires in COVID-19. TCRdb's table, derived via immunoSEQ multiplex PCR, lists solely in-frame clones and lacks some. The sample contains roughly 130,000 clones, around 80% of which appear only once. Material for sequencing was peripheral blood. The origin of the receptors is a man older than 75 with acute or convalescent COVID-19. The CDR3 runs from the conserved cysteine through the conserved F or W. D genes are given only for firm matches. Only some rows state a clone size, as once, few, many or a class for expanded clones.

. TRBJ1-2 . TRBV10-3 TGTGCCATCAGTGAGACAGTCTACTATGGCTACACCTTC CAISETVYYGYTF
. TRBJ2-2 . TRBV3-1/TRBV3-2 TGTGCCAGCAGCCTTGAGGGGGAGCTGTTTTTT CASSLEGELFF
. TRBJ2-1 . TRBV4-1 TGCGCCAGCAGCCCCCGGCGGCCCCTCAGGGACAATGAGCAGTTCTTC CASSPRRPLRDNEQFF
. TRBJ2-3 . TRBV28 TGTGCCAGCAGTTCTAGCCGTACGCAGTATTTT CASSSSRTQYF
. TRBJ1-6 . TRBV2 TGTGCCAGCGGGACATCCGATTCACCCCTCCACTTT CASGTSDSPLHF
. TRBJ2-5 . TRBV9 TGTGCCAGCAGCGCCTTCGGTGGTGAAGAGACCCAGTACTTC CASSAFGGEETQYF
. TRBJ1-1 . TRBV10-3 TGTGCCTCCGCCCGGGACAATGAAGCTTTCTTT CASARDNEAFF
. TRBJ2-7 TRBD1 TRBV7-2 TGTGCCAGCAGCCATCCGGGACAGTCCTACGAGCAGTACTTC CASSHPGQSYEQYF
few TRBJ2-7 TRBD2 TRBV27 TGTGCCAGCAGCAGGGGGACTAGCGGGTCGGGTGAGCAGTACTTC CASSRGTSGSGEQYF
few TRBJ1-2 . TRBV7-9 TGTGCCAGCAGCCCCCAGGGGAACTATGGCTACACCTTC CASSPQGNYGYTF
few TRBJ2-5 TRBD1 TRBV6-2/TRBV6-3 TGTGCCAGCAGTTATCGAGGGGGCCTGAGTCAAGAGACCCAGTACTTC CASSYRGGLSQETQYF
few TRBJ2-7 . TRBV18 TGTGCCAGCTCACCGGACTCCTCTACCTACGAGCAGTACTTC CASSPDSSTYEQYF
. TRBJ2-7 TRBD2 TRBV27 TGTGCCAGCAGCACTCCGGGACTAGGGCACTACGAGCAGTACTTC CASSTPGLGHYEQYF
. TRBJ2-3 . TRBV4-3 TGCGCCAGCAGCCAAGAATGGGGGCCGGGTACAGATACGCAGTATTTT CASSQEWGPGTDTQYF